Detailed here is one TCR beta chain. Its antigen is unknown. No per-base quality is available; no much larger clone lies one base away. The data belong to a study of blood T cells in healthy people across ages (dated by TCRdb to the mid-2010s). In terms of the full investigation: In model experiments, template switching captured about one uniquely barcoded TCR beta cDNA molecule for every two T cells. Age-related changes in TCR beta repertoire diversity were measured in the study by deep sequencing normalized with unique cDNA molecular identifiers. The study analyzed two additional independent replicas of 1 million unique cDNA reads from the same blood draw for two donors, one aged 18 to 30 and one aged 80 or older. Four age groups were formed from the donors: young (average about 15 years), middle-aged (approximately 40), aged (62) and long-lived (less than 85). What the study reported, not specific to this receptor: The long-lived group showed more naive CD4+ T cells, fewer expanded clones and increased TCR diversity than the aged group, suggesting age selection. Observed TCR beta diversity correlated strongly with the percentage of naive T cells measured by flow cytometry. Donor CMV infection status was unknown, potentially confounding age-related changes in expanded clonotypes. Since profiling was done on bulk unsorted PBMCs, naive and antigen-experienced compartments could not be conclusively compared. Observed TCR beta diversity per million T cells fell roughly linearly with age, and a significant reduction was already apparent by age approximately 40. Estimates of total diversity based on one million sequenced T cells were regarded as lower bounds and as underestimates.

The germline V gene encodes CDR1 MNHEY and CDR2 SMNVEV (reference sequence). V and J lose 5 bases and 3 bases, and a span of 17 bases separates them. The CDR3 sequence holds 15 residues, the cysteine and phenylalanine included. The DNA shown is the 45-base CDR3, in frame from base 1. Library creation used 5' RACE. TCRdb records Illumina HiSeq 2500 as the sequencer. A second roughly 6 to 12 cycle PCR used a sample-barcoded 5' primer and a J-beta primer mix. A template-switch 5' adaptor carrying 12 random nucleotides introduced a unique molecular identifier onto each TCR beta cDNA molecule. At least 2.5 million CDR3-containing paired-end reads were obtained from each sample. First-strand cDNA was synthesized from all RNA with the Mint cDNA synthesis kit, primed by a TRBC-specific oligonucleotide. Following uracil-DNA glycosylase treatment, a first 18-cycle PCR with universal primers M1SS and BC2_uni_R was performed on all cDNA. Per the original workflow: For normalization, 1 million high-quality reads were randomly selected from each sample, with every read carrying a distinct molecular identifier. Instead of being binned into consensus sequences, reads that shared molecular identifiers were thrown out. MiTCR, set to a Q25 quality threshold and the strictest error-elimination algorithm, was used for CDR3 identification, clonotype clustering and error correction. A nonparametric unseen species model with Euler transformation was used to estimate a lower bound on total TCR beta diversity. The public sequencing data were trimmed at Q25 with fastp and processed into clonotypes with MiXCR by TCRdb, which kept only in-frame beta chains. Entries that share a CDR3 protein sequence are merged under the most common genes and DNA. The V and J calls here are based on TCRdb, not the publication. For this sample there are roughly 700,000 distinct CDR3 sequences; more than 20% appear just once. 9.4% of the sample comes from the top ten.

Systemically healthy Caucasian individuals from Russia, approximately 39 in total and aged roughly 6 to 100 years, were included as donors. Each donor gave 8 to 10 milliliters of peripheral blood, drawn into EDTA-treated Vacutainer tubes. Ficoll-Paque density-gradient centrifugation was used to isolate PBMCs, with at least 6.5 million per sample. Trizol reagent was used to extract total RNA from the PBMCs, yielding at least 6 micrograms per sample. For every donor, an aliquot of PBMCs went through flow cytometry to measure the percentages of naive CD45RAhigh/CD27high T cells. These sequences were also reported in another study, on T cells of mothers and their children. Drawing on the second study: Nine systemically healthy Caucasian individuals served as donors, namely three mothers together with their six children. cDNA synthesis consumed the entire amount of extracted RNA, loaded at about 1.6 ug RNA in each 15 ul reaction. In the second PCR, the M1S primer introduced both the sample barcodes and 2-4 random nucleotides. Over 9.5 million TCR beta CDR3 reads were obtained for each mother, and 2.5 million to 3.5 million reads were obtained for each child. Thymic selection similarly shapes TCR recombination output in related and unrelated pairs, with minor effect from inherited differences. Normalized repertoire overlap was always slightly but never significantly higher in related than unrelated mother-child pairs. Persistent microchimeric T cell clones were not detected, at a sensitivity of around 99 clones per million clonotypes. In the study, deep NGS was used to compare the TCR beta repertoires of mothers and children, and features distinguishing related mother-child pairs from unrelated individuals were sought. The mean age was 40 +/- 4 years for the mothers and about 12 +/- 4 years for the children. After adapter ligation with NEBNext reagents, the libraries were sequenced on Illumina HiSeq 2000 with 100+100 nt paired-end reads. To prevent cross-contamination, the mother and child libraries were prepared one month apart and sequenced in separate runs. For each donor, between about 500,000 and 2,200,000 distinct TCR beta clonotypes were identified. Naive TCR beta clonotypes were estimated from low-frequency clonotypes matched to each donor's FACS-determined naive share, without sorting.

What was sequenced was blood. This TCR derives from a boy aged 10-17 years in good health. The chain is made from TRBV27 and TRBJ2-7; the D segment may tentatively be TRBD1 or TRBD2, each giving 6 matched bases. This receptor carries the CDR3 CASSASTGGFYEQYF. The nucleotide sequence reads TGTGCCAGCAGTGCATCCACCGGGGGCTTCTACGAGCAGTACTTC.